This T cell receptor beta chain stems from a study of Ad26.COV2.S vaccination and SARS-CoV-2 variants. General study findings and limits: In TCR breadth and depth analyses, total T cell responses may have been underestimated.

TCRdb keeps only in-frame clones here, not all; method: immunoSEQ multiplex PCR. The table shows hundreds of thousands of clones, with around 90% occurring only once. This clone was observed a single time. Its antigen is unknown. Germline CDR1 reads MDHEN; CDR2 reads SYDVKM. Between the trimmed V and J ends, which lost 7 bases and 0 bases, there was a span of 10 bases. The CDR3 extends over 13 amino acids. The sample's treatment: 15 to 20 received Ad26.COV2.S at low or high dose, single or two shots; about 5 received placebo; per-sample allocation not given. Samples analyzed were those drawn on day 63 after the first vaccine or placebo injection. The administered vaccine (an Ad26 vector) expressed Wuhan-strain SARS-CoV-2 spike.

The sequence derives from a person between 18 and 60 years old who received the Ad26.COV2.S COVID-19 vaccine or a placebo. The material was peripheral blood, obtained in a trial of Ad26.COV2.S vaccine versus placebo. The chain has TRBV28 and TRBJ2-7, with D possibly matching TRBD2 (6 bases). CDR3 nucleotide sequence: TGTGCCAGCACTAGCGCAAACTCCTACGAGCAGTACTTC. Translation gives CASTSANSYEQYF.